This T cell receptor beta chain came from a study of blood T cell repertoires in COVID-19. About the research overall: Sites across the United States, Italy and Spain contributed samples from acute and convalescent COVID-19.

Original processing methods: Nucleated cell number was recorded as an estimate derived from reference gene primer amplification. Profiling relied on immunoSEQ multiplex PCR, and the TCRdb table lists in-frame clones only, not all of them. From that table come the V and J calls and clone size; the DNA was used to work out D and trimming. The profile shows 95,000 to 150,000 clones, 70% to 85% of them singletons. The CDR3 length is 15 residues. Germline lookup yields CDR1 SEHNR and CDR2 FQNEAQ (reference sequence). The V end lost 5 bases, the J end lost 6 bases, and 14 bases lay between the germline ends.

The sequence came from a woman aged 70-85 years with acute or convalescent COVID-19. The gene calls are TRBV7-9 and TRBJ1-6, with D possibly TRBD1 on 5 matching bases. The sequencing input was peripheral blood. CDR3 sequence reads: CASSPAQGFNSPLHF. CDR3 in DNA: TGTGCCAGCAGCCCCGCCCAGGGCTTTAATTCACCCCTCCACTTT.